The 25 T cell receptor beta chains reported below all come from one sample, sequenced in a study of cytomegalovirus exposure and HLA in healthy donors. Amplification used 60 Vbeta primers and 13 Jbeta primers. Some clones are missing from TCRdb's copy, which holds only in-frame ones; the method was immunoSEQ multiplex PCR. The table lists about 130,000 clones, around three quarters of them singletons. Sequencing was carried out using PBMCs. The source is a young man in good health and CMV-seronegative.

V gene TRBV10-2 combines with J gene TRBJ2-5, with D tentatively TRBD1 (5 bases). The germline V gene has CDR1 WSHSY and CDR2 SAAADI. Deletions cut 3 bases from V and 4 bases from J, with 9 bases between. The CDR3 length is 13 residues. In DNA, the CDR3 is TGCGCCAGCAGTGACAGGGCGAGAGAGACCCAGTACTTC. This codes for CASSDRARETQYF.

The chain uses TRBV5-6 and TRBJ1-4; 8 bases line up with TRBD1. V dropped 0 bases and J dropped 8; count of bases not matched to a gene: 3. Germline loops: CDR1 SGHDT, CDR2 YYEEEE. The CDR3 contains 14 residues. CDR3 nucleotide sequence: TGTGCCAGCAGCTTGGGACAGGGGCAAGAAAAACTGTTTTTT. This translates into CASSLGQGQEKLFF.

This chain uses TRBV9 with TRBJ2-5, with TRBD2 matching 9 bases. Germline-derived CDR1 and CDR2 are SGDLS and YYNGEE. The CDR3 consists of 17 residues. Trimming cost V 0 bases and J 2 bases; bases outside gene matches: 8. The CDR3 nucleotides read TGTGCCAGCAGCGTAGGTCTAGCGGGAAGCCTACAAGAGACCCAGTACTTC. Amino acid sequence: CASSVGLAGSLQETQYF.

This chain uses TRBV2 with TRBJ1-1, with 8 bases matching TRBD1. The length of the CDR3 is 15 residues. Per germline, CDR1 SNHLY and CDR2 FYNNEI. The junction had 2 bases not matched to a gene; V was cut back by 1 base and J by 1 base. In nucleotides, the CDR3 is TGTGCCAGCAGTGAAGATACAGGGGGGAACACTGAAGCTTTCTTT. Its protein is CASSEDTGGNTEAFF.

In DNA form, the CDR3 reads TGTGCCAGCAGTGAAGGGGACTATGGCTACACCTTC. It yields the protein CASSEGDYGYTF. The rearrangement links TRBV6-4 to TRBJ1-2; a possible D gene is TRBD1 (5 bases). V lost 3 bases and J 3 bases, leaving 5 bases between the germline ends. The CDR3 runs 12 residues. Germline CDR1 reads MRHNA; CDR2 reads SNTAGT.

The rearrangement uses TRBV29-1 and TRBJ2-5, with 7 bases matching TRBD1. In germline, CDR1 is SQVTM, CDR2 ANQGSEA. The CDR3 is 14 residues long. V dropped 4 bases and J dropped 0; count of bases not matched to a gene: 5. CDR3 sequence (DNA): TGCAGCGTTGGTTACGGGACAGACCAAGAGACCCAGTACTTC. Protein sequence: CSVGYGTDQETQYF.

This clone was counted once. J is TRBJ1-6 and V is TRBV11-2; the match to TRBD1 covers 9 bases. From germline, CDR1 is SGHAT and CDR2 FQNNGV. The CDR3 extends over 16 amino acids. V shed 3 bases and J 5 bases; nucleotides not matched to a gene: 5. The CDR3 bases are TGTGCCAGCAGCTTTGTGACAGGGGGTAATAATTCACCCCTCCACTTT. Protein sequence: CASSFVTGGNNSPLHF.

The rearrangement joins TRBV7-9 to TRBJ1-2; D call uncertain. The CDR3 contains 13 residues. The germline gives CDR1 SEHNR, CDR2 FQNEAQ (reference sequence). V gave up 4 bases and J gave up 3 bases, with 9 bases separating them. The chain's CDR3 is CASSSRVDYGYTF. Written as DNA, the CDR3 is TGTGCCAGCAGCTCTCGAGTAGACTATGGCTACACCTTC.

Written as DNA, the CDR3 is TGTGCCAGTTTACAGGGGGCTGGAAACACCATATATTTT. This codes for CASLQGAGNTIYF. The chain employs TRBV18 and TRBJ1-3, with 8 bases matching TRBD1. The germline CDR1 and CDR2 sequences are KGHSH and LQKENI. The CDR3 is 13 residues long. With V trimmed by 9 bases and J by 2 bases, 3 bases remained unmatched.

The chain joins TRBV2 to TRBJ1-5; no clear D. V was trimmed by 6 bases and J by 0 bases, leaving 12 bases between them. The CDR3 is 15 amino acids. The germline gives CDR1 SNHLY, CDR2 FYNNEI. The CDR3 DNA is TGTGCCAGCAGCGCCCGCCAGTATAGCAATCAGCCCCAGCATTTT. Its translation is CASSARQYSNQPQHF.

The chain couples TRBV15 to TRBJ2-7, with 7 bases lining up with TRBD1. Per the germline V gene, CDR1 is LNHNV and CDR2 is YYDKDF (reference sequence). The CDR3 is made up of 13 amino acids. The trim removed 4 bases at V and 1 base at J, leaving 1 base unmatched. CDR3 sequence (DNA): TGTGCCACCAGCACGACAGGGTCCTACGAGCAGTACTTC. Amino acids: CATSTTGSYEQYF.

The J gene is TRBJ2-7, the V gene TRBV7-2; TRBD2 might be the D (6 bases). Germline loops: CDR1 SGHTA, CDR2 FQGNSA. Trimming pared 5 bases from V and 3 bases from J, leaving 11 bases between. There are 13 residues in the CDR3. CDR3 sequence reads: CASSQRDFYEQYF. CDR3 DNA sequence: TGTGCCAGCAGCCAAAGGGACTTCTACGAGCAGTACTTC. Full variable domain (missing parts from reference TRBV7-2 and TRBJ2-7): GAGVSQSPSNKVTEKGKDVELRCDPISGHTALYWYRQSLGQGLEFLIYFQGNSAPDKSGLPSDRFSAERTGGSVSTLTIQRTQQEDSAVYLCASSQRDFYEQYFGPGTRLTVT.

The J gene is TRBJ2-2, the V gene TRBV5-6; D gene unclear. Trimming took off 4 bases at V and 0 bases at J, with 13 bases between the two ends. CDR1 and CDR2 (germline): SGHDT, YYEEEE. The CDR3 extends over 16 amino acids. The CDR3 DNA reads as TGTGCCAGCAGCCCGATGGTACTCGCGAACACCGGGGAGCTGTTTTTT. The encoded protein is CASSPMVLANTGELFF.

The genes are TRBV29-1 and TRBJ2-7, with 9 bases aligning to TRBD2. J gave up 2 bases and V 6 bases, and 5 bases lay outside the gene matches. This CDR3 comprises 13 residues. Germline CDR1 reads SQVTM; CDR2 reads ANQGSEA. The CDR3 here is CSVKGLATYEQYF. For the CDR3, the DNA is TGCAGCGTGAAGGGACTAGCTACCTACGAGCAGTACTTC.

The chain links TRBV9 to TRBJ2-7; 7 bases map to TRBD1. Germline V gives CDR1 SGDLS, CDR2 YYNGEE. The CDR3 runs to 13 residues. V dropped 3 bases and J dropped 3; count of bases not matched to a gene: 3. CDR3: CASSEGQSYEQYF. CDR3 sequence (DNA): TGTGCCAGCAGCGAGGGACAGAGCTACGAGCAGTACTTC. Filled out from reference TRBV9 and TRBJ2-7, the complete variable domain reads DSGVTQTPKHLITATGQRVTLRCSPRSGDLSVYWYQQSLDQGLQFLIQYYNGEERAKGNILERFSAQQFPDLHSELNLSSLELGDSALYFCASSEGQSYEQYFGPGTRLTVT.

V is TRBV18 and J is TRBJ1-5; possible D gene TRBD1, 5 bases. From germline, CDR1 is KGHSH and CDR2 LQKENI. With 1 base removed from V and 5 bases from J, the gap between germline ends came to 9 bases. The CDR3 runs to 14 residues. CDR3 loop: CASSPQGGDQPQHF. The CDR3 DNA reads TGTGCCAGCTCACCACAGGGAGGGGATCAGCCCCAGCATTTT.

The J gene is TRBJ1-5, the V gene TRBV10-1, with D perhaps matching TRBD1 (5 bases). The length of the CDR3 is 16 residues. Trimming stripped 6 bases from V and 5 bases from J, with 20 bases between. Germline V lookup: CDR1 WNHNN, CDR2 SYGVQD (reference sequence). The CDR3 loop is CASRPRWTPRHQPQHF. CDR3 DNA sequence: TGCGCCAGCAGACCTCGCTGGACACCCCGGCATCAGCCCCAGCATTTT.

Only a few counts were recorded for this clone. The chain couples TRBV5-4 to TRBJ1-3; TRBD1 is a possible D gene (5 bases). The CDR3 contains 16 residues. V was clipped by 0 bases and J by 0 bases, with 10 bases between them. Germline V gene data show CDR1 as SGHNT and CDR2 as YYREEE (reference sequence). The CDR3 nucleotides read TGTGCCAGCAGCTTGGCCGACAGAGCCTCTGGAAACACCATATATTTT. It yields the protein CASSLADRASGNTIYF.

The chain employs TRBV5-1 and TRBJ2-3, with 10 bases aligning to TRBD1. V trimming: 4 bases; J trimming: 7 bases; junction bases outside the gene matches: 9. This CDR3 comprises 15 residues. Germline CDR1 SGHRS, CDR2 YFSETQ. CDR3 region: CASSADRGPTNTQYF. For the CDR3, the DNA is TGCGCCAGCAGCGCTGACAGGGGGCCCACTAATACGCAGTATTTT.

The V call is TRBV5-1, the J call TRBJ1-4; the match to TRBD1 covers 7 bases. V lost 3 bases, J lost 2 bases, and 1 base stayed unmatched. Per the germline V gene, CDR1 is SGHRS and CDR2 is YFSETQ. The CDR3 extends over 14 amino acids. DNA for the CDR3: TGCGCCAGCAGCTCGACAGGGACTAATGAAAAACTGTTTTTT. Protein sequence: CASSSTGTNEKLFF.

This clone was picked up a small number of times. The rearrangement uses TRBV2 and TRBJ2-1, with a weak D call TRBD1 (5 bases). The V gene's germline CDR1 is SNHLY and CDR2 FYNNEI. The CDR3 spans 11 residues. V was trimmed by 7 bases and J by 5 bases, leaving 6 bases between them. In nucleotides, the CDR3 is TGTGCCAGCACGACAGACAATGAGCAGTTCTTC. Translated: CASTTDNEQFF.

This chain links TRBV19 with TRBJ1-2, with D unresolved. V dropped 3 bases and J dropped 5 bases, with 4 bases sitting between them. Germline CDR1 is LNHDA and CDR2 is SQIVND (reference sequence). The CDR3 totals 11 residues. The CDR3 region is CASSMRYGYTF. CDR3 DNA sequence: TGTGCCAGTAGTATGAGATATGGCTACACCTTC.

The chain recombines TRBV7-2 with TRBJ2-7, with D hard to call. The V and J ends lost 5 bases and 2 bases respectively, with 4 bases between them. From germline, CDR1 is SGHTA and CDR2 FQGNSA. This CDR3 spans 11 amino acids. This chain's CDR3 is CASSITYEQYF. As DNA, the CDR3 is TGTGCCAGCAGCATCACCTACGAGCAGTACTTC. Complete variable domain (other parts from reference TRBV7-2 and TRBJ2-7): GAGVSQSPSNKVTEKGKDVELRCDPISGHTALYWYRQSLGQGLEFLIYFQGNSAPDKSGLPSDRFSAERTGGSVSTLTIQRTQQEDSAVYLCASSITYEQYFGPGTRLTVT.

This clone was observed a few times. The chain couples TRBV6-6 to TRBJ2-7; TRBD1 matches at 10 bases. Losses at the gene ends were 2 bases for V and 4 bases for J; bases not matched to a gene: 2. The CDR3 has 14 residues. The germline CDR1 and CDR2 sequences are MNHNY and SVGAGI (reference sequence). CDR3: CASSYGQGGYEQYF. Here the CDR3 DNA reads TGTGCCAGCAGTTACGGACAGGGGGGATACGAGCAGTACTTC.

The chain has TRBV19 and TRBJ2-5; D unresolved. Germline V gives CDR1 LNHDA, CDR2 SQIVND (reference sequence). V was pared by 5 bases and J by 5 bases, with 12 bases between. This CDR3 comprises 13 residues. CDR3 loop: CASSLGYGETQYF. In nucleotides, the CDR3 is TGTGCCAGTAGTCTCGGTTACGGGGAGACCCAGTACTTC.